Each of the 18 T cell receptor beta chains below was sequenced from the same sample in a study of blood T cell repertoires in COVID-19. Using immunoSEQ multiplex PCR, the repertoire was profiled, and TCRdb retains in-frame clones only, with some absent. The sample records a few hundred thousand clones, around 80% being singletons. The sample comprised peripheral blood. Receptors originate from a woman in her forties or fifties with acute or convalescent COVID-19.

This chain uses TRBV3-1 (or the pseudogene TRBV3-2) with TRBJ2-1, with 14 bases identical to TRBD2. Per germline, CDR1 LGHDT and CDR2 YNNKEL (reference sequence). The CDR3 is 16 amino acids. V shed 4 bases and J 8 bases; nucleotides not matched to a gene: 7. The CDR3 DNA is TGTGCCAGCAGCCGAAAGGGACTAGCGGGAGAGGATGAGCAGTTCTTC. It yields the protein CASSRKGLAGEDEQFF.

This clone was observed a handful of times. V usage is TRBV5-8 and J usage is TRBJ1-2; 9 bases are shared with TRBD1. V shed 4 bases, J shed 1 base, and the junction held 8 bases outside the gene matches. CDR1 and CDR2 from the germline V gene are SGHTS and YDEGEE. The CDR3 totals 16 residues. The CDR3: CASSGERTGDNYGYTF. DNA for the CDR3: TGTGCCAGCAGCGGTGAACGGACAGGGGATAACTATGGCTACACCTTC.

This chain connects TRBV6-5 to TRBJ1-3; D might be TRBD1 (5 bases). The germline V gene has CDR1 MNHEY and CDR2 SVGAGI. V gave up 6 bases and J gave up 1 base, with 13 bases separating them. The CDR3 totals 15 residues. CDR3 sequence: CASRKSRGSGNTIYF. CDR3 DNA: TGTGCCAGCAGGAAATCTAGGGGATCTGGAAACACCATATATTTT.

This rearrangement joins TRBV2 to TRBJ2-1; 8 positions agree with TRBD2. J lost 5 bases, V lost 11 bases, and 11 bases had no gene match. The CDR3 has 14 residues. Germline loops: CDR1 SNHLY, CDR2 FYNNEI. Here the CDR3 DNA reads TGTGCCCGACAGACTAGCGTATACCACAATGAGCAGTTCTTC. Translation gives CARQTSVYHNEQFF.

Only a few counts were recorded for this clone. The CDR3 loop is CASSQVELDYNEQFF. CDR3 sequence (DNA): TGTGCCAGCAGCCAAGTAGAACTAGATTACAATGAGCAGTTCTTC. This chain uses TRBV4-2 with TRBJ2-1, with D possibly TRBD2 on 5 matching bases. The V and J ends lost 1 base and 4 bases respectively, with 11 bases between them. The V gene's germline CDR1 is LGHNA and CDR2 YNFKEQ. The CDR3 is 15 residues long.

Concerning this clone: This CDR3 is also generated by other DNA sequences in the sample. The chain couples TRBV5-1 to TRBJ1-5; 7 bases agree with TRBD1. Germline V gene sequence: CDR1 SGHRS, CDR2 YFSETQ. J lost 1 base, V lost 0 bases, and 1 base had no gene match. The CDR3 length is 15 residues. The CDR3 here is CASSLGDSSNQPQHF. In nucleotides, the CDR3 is TGCGCCAGCAGCTTGGGGGACAGCAGCAATCAGCCCCAGCATTTT.

The rearrangement links TRBV5-4 to TRBJ2-3, with D maybe TRBD1 (6 bases). CDR1 is SGHNT and CDR2 is YYREEE in the germline V gene (reference sequence). CDR3 length: 15 residues. Trimming left V 0 bases short and J 1 base short, with 9 bases between. Here the CDR3 DNA reads TGTGCCAGCAGCTTGGATTACAGGGGCACAGATACGCAGTATTTT. This gives the protein CASSLDYRGTDTQYF.

The J gene is TRBJ2-7, the V gene TRBV5-1; 10 bases align to TRBD2. The CDR3 contains 17 residues. Germline trimming cut 0 bases from V and 4 bases from J; bases unmatched to any gene: 10. CDR1 SGHRS and CDR2 YFSETQ come from the germline V gene. In nucleotides, the CDR3 is TGCGCCAGCAGCTTGGGGACTAGCGGTAACCTTGGGTACGAGCAGTACTTC. This encodes CASSLGTSGNLGYEQYF.

The chain employs TRBV5-1 and TRBJ1-2; 8 nucleotides line up with TRBD1. The CDR3 is 14 amino acids. Germline lookup yields CDR1 SGHRS and CDR2 YFSETQ. The V and J ends lost 1 base and 7 bases, in that order; junction bases with no gene match: 6. The CDR3 nucleotides are TGCGCCAGCAGCTTGTACAGGGGGTCCCTTGGCTACACCTTC. Protein sequence: CASSLYRGSLGYTF.

The chain recombines TRBV7-8 with TRBJ2-7; D might be TRBD2 (6 bases). The V end was cut by 5 bases, the J end by 6 bases, with 11 bases between. CDR3 length equals 12 residues. Per germline, CDR1 SGHVS and CDR2 FQNEAQ. The CDR3 protein is CASSRPGGEQYF. The CDR3 DNA sequence: TGTGCCAGCAGCCGCCCCGGGGGCGAGCAGTACTTC.

DNA for the CDR3: TGTGCCAGCAGTGAAGCGCCTGGGAGCTCCTACGAGCAGTACGTC. It yields the protein CASSEAPGSSYEQYV. The J gene is TRBJ2-7, the V gene TRBV6-1, with D perhaps matching TRBD2 (5 bases). The CDR3 spans 15 residues. V lost 0 bases and J 0 bases, leaving 9 bases between the germline ends. The germline V gene has CDR1 MNHNS and CDR2 SASEGT.

This chain connects TRBV12-5 to TRBJ2-5; D might be TRBD1 (6 bases). The germline CDR1 and CDR2 sequences are LGHNT and FRNRAP. V was pared by 6 bases and J by 5 bases, with 13 bases between. The CDR3 runs 13 residues. For the CDR3, the DNA is TGTGCTAGTGGGTTACAGGGCGCCGAGACCCAGTACTTC. Amino acid sequence: CASGLQGAETQYF.

The count of this clone is one. V gene TRBV2 combines with J gene TRBJ2-3; maybe TRBD1 (6 bases). This CDR3 comprises 14 residues. Germline lookup yields CDR1 SNHLY and CDR2 FYNNEI. V lost 8 bases and J 0 bases, leaving 12 bases between the germline ends. This CDR3 reads CASWGHSSTDTQYF. The DNA of the CDR3 is TGTGCCAGCTGGGGACACTCTAGCACAGATACGCAGTATTTT.

The genes are TRBV6-5 and TRBJ2-5; tentatively, D is TRBD2 (6 bases). Trimming pared 0 bases from V and 5 bases from J, leaving 10 bases between. This CDR3 has 14 amino acids. The germline V gene encodes CDR1 MNHEY and CDR2 SVGAGI. CDR3 amino acids: CASSYSGGGETQYF. CDR3 DNA: TGTGCCAGCAGTTACTCGGGAGGTGGGGAGACCCAGTACTTC.

This chain joins TRBV18 and TRBJ1-6, with D perhaps matching TRBD1 (5 bases). Germline V gene data show CDR1 as KGHSH and CDR2 as LQKENI. V lost 10 bases, J lost 6 bases, and 10 bases lay in between. This CDR3 is 12 amino acids long. In DNA form, the CDR3 reads TGTGCCACCGGGGGGGGTAATTCACCCCTCCACTTT. Protein sequence: CATGGGNSPLHF.

This clone was seen a handful of times. The rearrangement uses TRBV4-3 and TRBJ2-3; possible D gene TRBD2, 5 bases. V lost 4 bases and J lost 6, with 20 bases in between. Germline V gene data show CDR1 as LGHNA and CDR2 as YSLEER. The CDR3 is 16 amino acids. As DNA, the CDR3 is TGCGCCAGCAGCCGTGACTACCGGCCCTCGGGGGATACGCAGTATTTT. Translation: CASSRDYRPSGDTQYF.

A few counts support this clone. The chain joins TRBV7-8 to TRBJ2-1, with 9 nucleotides matching TRBD2. Germline V gene sequence: CDR1 SGHVS, CDR2 FQNEAQ. Unmatched junction bases numbered 3, after V lost 8 bases and J lost 4 bases. CDR3 length: 13 amino acids. CDR3: CASLLAGYNEQFF. The CDR3 nucleotides read TGTGCCAGCCTTCTAGCGGGGTACAATGAGCAGTTCTTC.

The chain joins TRBV11-2 to TRBJ2-2, with TRBD2 as a possible D gene (5 bases). Trimming pared 5 bases from V and 3 bases from J, leaving 10 bases between. The V gene's germline CDR1 is SGHAT and CDR2 FQNNGV. CDR3 length equals 14 residues. The DNA for the CDR3 is TGTGCCAGCAGCACGACCGGGGACACCGGGGAGCTGTTTTTT. Protein: CASSTTGDTGELFF.